Listed below are T cell receptor beta chains from one sample, sequenced in a study of T cell repertoires in cytomegalovirus infection. Which antigens these TCRs recognize remains unknown. TCRdb re-called the reads through MiXCR, storing one row per CDR3 protein. The data show some 6,100 distinct CDR3 sequences, with roughly half seen just once and around 89% held by the top ten. The sequenced sample was PBMCs, sequenced either directly or after in vitro stimulation (not recorded which). These receptors all stem from a human donor in good health (CMV status not recorded). Some clones in this sample may be carry-over from other donors' samples. Each CDR3 is given with its conserved first and last residue. Fields, in order: D gene, clone size, V gene, J gene, CDR3 protein, CDR3 DNA. A D gene is named only where the DNA matches it firmly. Expanded clones are given a class, and other clones once, few, many or no size at all.

d_gene: NA
abundance: NA
v_gene: TRBV12-5
j_gene: TRBJ1-1
CDR3aa: CASGLEVGTEAFF
CDR3nt: TGTGCTAGTGGTTTGGAAGTAGGCACTGAAGCTTTCTTT

d_gene: NA
abundance: once
v_gene: TRBV7-2
j_gene: TRBJ2-7
CDR3aa: CASSWGTPGDKQYF
CDR3nt: TGTGCCAGCAGCTGGGGGACCCCTGGCGATAAGCAGTACTTC

d_gene: NA
abundance: many
v_gene: TRBV5-6
j_gene: TRBJ2-2
CDR3aa: CASSLGNTGELFF
CDR3nt: TGTGCCAGCAGCTTGGGGAACACCGGGGAGCTGTTTTTT

d_gene: NA
abundance: few
v_gene: TRBV6-5
j_gene: TRBJ2-3
CDR3aa: CASSYSALALDADTPYF
CDR3nt: TGTGCCAGCAGTTACTCAGCGCTAGCGTTAGATGCAGATACGCCGTATTTT

d_gene: TRBD1
abundance: NA
v_gene: TRBV7-2
j_gene: TRBJ1-5
CDR3aa: CASSPGTASNQPTPF
CDR3nt: TGTGCCAGCAGCCCCGGGACAGCTAGCAATCAGCCCACGCCTTTT

d_gene: NA
abundance: NA
v_gene: TRBV7-6
j_gene: TRBJ1-4
CDR3aa: CASSLADTPKEKQVF
CDR3nt: TGTGCCAGCAGCTTAGCGGACACCCCTAAGGAAAAACAGGTTTTT

d_gene: NA
abundance: NA
v_gene: TRBV19
j_gene: TRBJ1-1
CDR3aa: CASRQGGDTEAFF
CDR3nt: TGTGCCAGTAGACAGGGCGGGGACACTGAAGCTTTCTTT

d_gene: NA
abundance: once
v_gene: TRBV28
j_gene: TRBJ2-1
CDR3aa: CASSFYRSKQFF
CDR3nt: TGTGCCAGCAGTTTTTACCGAAGTAAGCAGTTCTTC

d_gene: TRBD1
abundance: many
v_gene: TRBV6-5
j_gene: TRBJ1-5
CDR3aa: CSSSMGQKNHPHHF
CDR3nt: TGTTCCAGCAGCATGGGACAGAAGAATCATCCCCATCATTTT

d_gene: TRBD1
abundance: NA
v_gene: TRBV4-2
j_gene: TRBJ1-2
CDR3aa: CASIGQGAINGYTF
CDR3nt: TGTGCCAGCATAGGACAGGGGGCGATTAATGGCTACACCTTC

d_gene: NA
abundance: many
v_gene: TRBV7-7
j_gene: TRBJ2-3
CDR3aa: CASSPTPSSTDTQYF
CDR3nt: TGTGCCAGCAGCCCCACCCCGTCAAGCACAGATACGCAGTATTTT

d_gene: TRBD2
abundance: NA
v_gene: TRBV28
j_gene: TRBJ2-4
CDR3aa: CASSPPGLAGANKNIQYF
CDR3nt: TGTGCCAGCAGTCCTCCGGGACTAGCGGGAGCGAACAAAAACATTCAGTACTTC

d_gene: NA
abundance: few
v_gene: TRBV10-3
j_gene: TRBJ1-1
CDR3aa: CAISSSTPNTEAFF
CDR3nt: TGTGCCATCAGTTCGTCGACGCCGAACACTGAAGCTTTCTTT

d_gene: NA
abundance: NA
v_gene: TRBV12-3/TRBV12-4
j_gene: TRBJ1-3
CDR3aa: CASSLTDSGNTIYF
CDR3nt: TGTGCCAGCAGTTTAACGGACTCTGGAAACACCATATATTTT

d_gene: NA
abundance: NA
v_gene: TRBV19
j_gene: TRBJ2-5
CDR3aa: CASRSGTGAKETQYF
CDR3nt: TGTGCCAGTAGATCCGGAACGGGGGCAAAGGAGACCCAGTACTTC

d_gene: NA
abundance: NA
v_gene: TRBV12-3/TRBV12-4
j_gene: TRBJ2-3
CDR3aa: CASRPGLSTDTQYF
CDR3nt: TGTGCCAGCAGACCCGGACTGAGCACAGATACGCAGTATTTT

d_gene: NA
abundance: many
v_gene: TRBV7-9
j_gene: TRBJ1-1
CDR3aa: CASSSSSEAFF
CDR3nt: TGTGCCAGCAGCTCCAGTTCTGAAGCTTTCTTT

d_gene: NA
abundance: many
v_gene: TRBV7-6
j_gene: TRBJ2-2
CDR3aa: CASSLGTGTGELFF
CDR3nt: TGTGCCAGCAGCTTAGGGACGGGCACCGGGGAGCTGTTTTTT

d_gene: NA
abundance: many
v_gene: TRBV7-2
j_gene: TRBJ1-6
CDR3aa: CASSTSGGAPLHF
CDR3nt: TGTGCCAGCAGCACGTCCGGGGGGGCTCCCCTCCACTTT

d_gene: TRBD2
abundance: NA
v_gene: TRBV20-1
j_gene: TRBJ2-1
CDR3aa: CCTSGLSGRLYNEQIF
CDR3nt: TGCTGTACTAGTGGTCTTAGCGGGAGGCTCTACAATGAGCAGATCTTC

d_gene: NA
abundance: NA
v_gene: TRBV7-8
j_gene: TRBJ2-7
CDR3aa: CARSWDTPGYDQYF
CDR3nt: TGTGCCCGCAGCTGGGACACCCCTGGCTACGATCAGTACTTC

d_gene: NA
abundance: few
v_gene: TRBV7-2
j_gene: TRBJ2-3
CDR3aa: CASSLPDTQYF
CDR3nt: TGTGCCAGCAGCTTACCAGATACGCAGTATTTT

d_gene: TRBD2
abundance: NA
v_gene: TRBV12-3/TRBV12-4
j_gene: TRBJ2-5
CDR3aa: CASRSGVAGRETQYF
CDR3nt: TGTGCCAGCAGATCTGGGGTAGCGGGGCGAGAGACCCAGTACTTC

d_gene: NA
abundance: NA
v_gene: TRBV6-2/TRBV6-3
j_gene: TRBJ2-2
CDR3aa: CASSYPGALFW
CDR3nt: TGTGCCAGCAGTTACCCCGGGGCGCTGTTTTGG

d_gene: NA
abundance: NA
v_gene: TRBV7-8
j_gene: TRBJ2-7
CDR3aa: CACRGDTPGDEQYF
CDR3nt: TGTGCCTGCAGAGGGGACACCCCTGGCGACGAGCAGTACTTC

d_gene: NA
abundance: few
v_gene: TRBV5-4
j_gene: TRBJ2-1
CDR3aa: CASSLEPFGEEQFF
CDR3nt: TGTGCCAGCAGCTTGGAACCATTTGGAGAGGAGCAGTTCTTC

d_gene: NA
abundance: few
v_gene: TRBV28
j_gene: TRBJ1-1
CDR3aa: CASSSRPNTEAFF
CDR3nt: TGTGCCAGCAGTTCCAGACCGAACACTGAAGCTTTCTTT

d_gene: NA
abundance: once
v_gene: TRBV6-4
j_gene: TRBJ2-2
CDR3aa: CASTGSPGTGELFF
CDR3nt: TGTGCCAGCACAGGGTCCCCGGGCACCGGGGAGCTGTTTTTT

d_gene: TRBD1
abundance: many
v_gene: TRBV6-5
j_gene: TRBJ1-5
CDR3aa: CSRSMGQTNQPQHF
CDR3nt: TGTTCCCGCAGCATGGGACAGACGAATCAGCCCCAGCATTTT

d_gene: NA
abundance: NA
v_gene: TRBV6-1
j_gene: TRBJ2-6
CDR3aa: CASSSWRGTSGANVLTF
CDR3nt: TGTGCCAGCAGCAGCTGGAGGGGTACATCTGGGGCCAACGTCCTGACTTTT

d_gene: NA
abundance: once
v_gene: TRBV7-6
j_gene: TRBJ2-1
CDR3aa: CANSFPGNPEQFF
CDR3nt: TGTGCCAACAGCTTCCCGGGGAATCCCGAGCAGTTCTTC

d_gene: NA
abundance: NA
v_gene: TRBV7-2
j_gene: TRBJ2-3
CDR3aa: CASRLTDKLDTQYF
CDR3nt: TGTGCCAGCAGGTTAACGGACAAGTTGGATACGCAGTATTTT

d_gene: TRBD2
abundance: NA
v_gene: TRBV12-5
j_gene: TRBJ2-3
CDR3aa: CASGYKAGISTDTQYF
CDR3nt: TGTGCTAGTGGTTACAAAGCGGGGATTAGCACAGATACGCAGTATTTT

d_gene: NA
abundance: NA
v_gene: TRBV7-6
j_gene: TRBJ1-2
CDR3aa: CASSLDVTPVLSGGYTF
CDR3nt: TGTGCCAGCAGCTTAGACGTGACACCCGTTCTCTCGGGTGGCTACACCTTC

d_gene: NA
abundance: NA
v_gene: TRBV7-2
j_gene: TRBJ2-7
CDR3aa: CASSLGRGYYEQYF
CDR3nt: TGTGCCAGCAGCTTAGGGAGGGGTTACTACGAGCAGTACTTC

d_gene: TRBD1
abundance: NA
v_gene: TRBV6-5
j_gene: TRBJ1-5
CDR3aa: CDRSMGQKNQPQHF
CDR3nt: TGTGACAGAAGCATGGGACAGAAGAATCAACCCCAGCATTTT

d_gene: NA
abundance: few
v_gene: TRBV7-8
j_gene: TRBJ2-7
CDR3aa: CASSCDTPGYDQYF
CDR3nt: TGTGCCAGCAGCTGTGACACCCCTGGCTACGATCAGTACTTC

d_gene: NA
abundance: NA
v_gene: TRBV12-3/TRBV12-4
j_gene: TRBJ1-2
CDR3aa: CACSLDYECCNYGYTF
CDR3nt: NA

d_gene: NA
abundance: NA
v_gene: TRBV28
j_gene: TRBJ2-1
CDR3aa: CARSFYLAEQVW
CDR3nt: TGTGCCCGCAGTTTTTACCTAGCTGAGCAGGTCTGG

d_gene: NA
abundance: NA
v_gene: TRBV29-1
j_gene: TRBJ1-1
CDR3aa: CSANRVGTEAFF
CDR3nt: TGCAGCGCCAACAGGGTAGGCACTGAAGCTTTCTTT

d_gene: NA
abundance: NA
v_gene: TRBV12-3/TRBV12-4
j_gene: TRBJ2-1
CDR3aa: CASSLAPYWRANEQFF
CDR3nt: TGTGCAAGCAGTTTAGCACCTTACTGGAGGGCCAATGAGCAGTTCTTC

d_gene: TRBD1
abundance: NA
v_gene: TRBV7-6
j_gene: TRBJ1-2
CDR3aa: CASSLSNFQGADGYTF
CDR3nt: TGTGCCAGCAGCTTATCGAACTTCCAGGGGGCAGATGGCTACACCTTC

d_gene: NA
abundance: once
v_gene: TRBV10-3
j_gene: TRBJ1-2
CDR3aa: CAIQQADSYGYTF
CDR3nt: TGTGCCATCCAACAGGCCGATTCTTATGGCTACACCTTC

d_gene: NA
abundance: NA
v_gene: TRBV7-3
j_gene: TRBJ2-1
CDR3aa: CASSLTGSYNEQFF
CDR3nt: TGTGCCAGCAGCTTAACGGGCTCCTACAATGAGCAGTTCTTC

d_gene: NA
abundance: many
v_gene: TRBV4-2
j_gene: TRBJ2-7
CDR3aa: CASSQDRTDSYEQYF
CDR3nt: TGTGCCAGCAGCCAAGATCGGACAGACTCTTACGAGCAGTACTTC

d_gene: TRBD2
abundance: NA
v_gene: TRBV7-2
j_gene: TRBJ2-5
CDR3aa: CSITLRGASGRPDGETQYF
CDR3nt: TGTTCCATCACCTTAAGAGGAGCTAGCGGGAGACCCGACGGGGAGACCCAGTACTTC

d_gene: NA
abundance: NA
v_gene: TRBV7-9
j_gene: TRBJ1-3
CDR3aa: CASSFGGASGNTIYF
CDR3nt: TGTGCCAGCAGCTTCGGGGGGGCCTCTGGAAACACCATATATTTT

d_gene: NA
abundance: many
v_gene: TRBV7-8
j_gene: TRBJ2-7
CDR3aa: CASSGDTPCYEQYF
CDR3nt: TGTGCCAGCAGCGGGGACACCCCTTGCTACGAGCAGTACTTC

d_gene: NA
abundance: NA
v_gene: TRBV15
j_gene: TRBJ2-7
CDR3aa: CATSREGGALYEQYF
CDR3nt: TGTGCCACCAGCAGAGAGGGGGGGGCCCTCTACGAGCAGTACTTC

d_gene: NA
abundance: NA
v_gene: TRBV6-2/TRBV6-3
j_gene: TRBJ1-1
CDR3aa: CSRSSPEPNTEACF
CDR3nt: TGTTCCCGCAGTTCCCCAGAACCGAACACTGAAGCTTGCTTT

d_gene: NA
abundance: few
v_gene: TRBV7-9
j_gene: TRBJ2-1
CDR3aa: CASSPGRAKYNEQFF
CDR3nt: TGTGCCAGCAGCCCGGGCCGGGCTAAATACAATGAGCAGTTCTTC

d_gene: NA
abundance: NA
v_gene: TRBV28
j_gene: TRBJ2-7
CDR3aa: CASTPTHLDYETSF
CDR3nt: TGTGCCAGCACTCCCACCCACCTAGATTACGAGACGTCCTTC

d_gene: NA
abundance: once
v_gene: TRBV6-5
j_gene: TRBJ2-1
CDR3aa: CASIHWGGALYNEQFF
CDR3nt: TGTGCCAGCATCCACTGGGGGGGCGCGTTGTACAATGAGCAGTTCTTC

d_gene: TRBD1
abundance: NA
v_gene: TRBV7-2
j_gene: TRBJ1-5
CDR3aa: CASRPGTASNPPQHF
CDR3nt: TGTGCCAGCAGACCAGGGACAGCTAGCAATCCGCCCCAGCATTTT

d_gene: TRBD1
abundance: NA
v_gene: TRBV9
j_gene: TRBJ1-4
CDR3aa: CASSLPGQNEKLFF
CDR3nt: TGTGCCAGCAGCTTACCGGGACAGAATGAAAAACTGTTTTTT